This is a list of T cell receptor beta chains from one sample in a study of blood T cell repertoires in COVID-19. Assay: immunoSEQ multiplex PCR; the TCRdb copy retains only in-frame clones and omits some. The repertoire holds about 100,000 clones, with about 90% as singletons. The specimen was peripheral blood. The receptors stem from a man aged 25 to 40 in a cohort sampled during active COVID-19. CDR3s leave out the opening cysteine and the closing phenylalanine or tryptophan. The order of the fields is CDR3 protein, J gene, V gene.

cdr3_aa: ASSGTGGNEKLF
j_call: TRBJ1-4
v_call: TRBV2

cdr3_aa: AAARQAGQPQH
j_call: TRBJ1-5
v_call: TRBV19

cdr3_aa: ASSPRNRVANEKLF
j_call: TRBJ1-4
v_call: TRBV7-6

cdr3_aa: ASSFGQAPTNEKLF
j_call: TRBJ1-4
v_call: TRBV6-6

cdr3_aa: ASSSAEQLYGYT
j_call: TRBJ1-2
v_call: TRBV6-5

cdr3_aa: ASRDSNLVDGTEAF
j_call: TRBJ1-1
v_call: TRBV27

cdr3_aa: ASSSRPGTTNTGELF
j_call: TRBJ2-2
v_call: TRBV7-8

cdr3_aa: ASSLYPEGGYT
j_call: TRBJ1-2
v_call: TRBV12-3/TRBV12-4

cdr3_aa: ASRQGMSNQPQH
j_call: TRBJ1-5
v_call: TRBV10-2

cdr3_aa: ASSFSAGGRTDTQY
j_call: TRBJ2-3
v_call: TRBV28

cdr3_aa: SVVRGLAHEQF
j_call: TRBJ2-1
v_call: TRBV29-1

cdr3_aa: ASSPTLQGALSGNTIY
j_call: TRBJ1-3
v_call: TRBV9

cdr3_aa: AWSLGAGGYEQY
j_call: TRBJ2-7
v_call: TRBV30

cdr3_aa: ASRETVINQPQH
j_call: TRBJ1-5
v_call: TRBV2

cdr3_aa: ASSYSLTLSPLH
j_call: TRBJ1-6
v_call: TRBV6-6

cdr3_aa: ASSRGAGGNTIY
j_call: TRBJ1-3
v_call: TRBV11-2

cdr3_aa: SVEDSSGANVLT
j_call: TRBJ2-6
v_call: TRBV29-1

cdr3_aa: ASSAHRGSGDEQY
j_call: TRBJ2-7
v_call: TRBV7-8

cdr3_aa: ASKRQGVNTGELF
j_call: TRBJ2-2
v_call: TRBV19

cdr3_aa: ASSPPWGASDSYEQY
j_call: TRBJ2-7
v_call: TRBV18

cdr3_aa: ASSPDLGRRYEQY
j_call: TRBJ2-7
v_call: TRBV5-4

cdr3_aa: ASSYSRRDNSPLH
j_call: TRBJ1-6
v_call: TRBV6-5

cdr3_aa: ATIDRVSDTGELF
j_call: TRBJ2-2
v_call: TRBV15

cdr3_aa: ASSLGRPTEDGTQY
j_call: TRBJ2-5
v_call: TRBV11-2

cdr3_aa: SVGTEQETQY
j_call: TRBJ2-5
v_call: TRBV29-1

cdr3_aa: ASSARTSGADTQY
j_call: TRBJ2-3
v_call: TRBV6-5

cdr3_aa: SVSGTSRRVQETQY
j_call: TRBJ2-5
v_call: TRBV29-1

cdr3_aa: SVEATGDGEKLF
j_call: TRBJ1-4
v_call: TRBV29-1

cdr3_aa: ASSLVDRIGQETQY
j_call: TRBJ2-5
v_call: TRBV5-5

cdr3_aa: ASSSGWGVDNEQF
j_call: TRBJ2-1
v_call: TRBV11-2

cdr3_aa: ASSLGLAGGVQETQY
j_call: TRBJ2-5
v_call: TRBV11-3

cdr3_aa: ASSQDERYEQY
j_call: TRBJ2-7
v_call: TRBV4-3

cdr3_aa: ASSTGGIDTQY
j_call: TRBJ2-3
v_call: TRBV7-9

cdr3_aa: ASSVDQGLSSTEQY
j_call: TRBJ2-7
v_call: TRBV9

cdr3_aa: ASWTGRGRGYGYT
j_call: TRBJ1-2
v_call: TRBV28

cdr3_aa: ASSPTAEGGYT
j_call: TRBJ1-2
v_call: TRBV27

cdr3_aa: ASSLPDRDLSYGYT
j_call: TRBJ1-2
v_call: TRBV7-9

cdr3_aa: ASSSRAAVNSPLH
j_call: TRBJ1-6
v_call: TRBV7-2

cdr3_aa: ASSLGTGGWETQY
j_call: TRBJ2-5
v_call: TRBV7-2

cdr3_aa: ASRGGTHTGELF
j_call: TRBJ2-2
v_call: TRBV7-8

cdr3_aa: ASRRTGGQPQH
j_call: TRBJ1-5
v_call: TRBV6-5

cdr3_aa: ASRSRGTVLGGYGYT
j_call: TRBJ1-2
v_call: TRBV27

cdr3_aa: ASRPLSEPTYGYT
j_call: TRBJ1-2
v_call: TRBV27

cdr3_aa: ASSVTAGSTGELF
j_call: TRBJ2-2
v_call: TRBV9

cdr3_aa: ASRGTAYNEKLF
j_call: TRBJ1-4
v_call: TRBV5-1

cdr3_aa: ASSQEVQGGNQPQH
j_call: TRBJ1-5
v_call: TRBV4-3

cdr3_aa: ASVDSSTGELF
j_call: TRBJ2-2
v_call: TRBV7-2

cdr3_aa: ASSPGQRNSNQPQH
j_call: TRBJ1-5
v_call: TRBV6-6